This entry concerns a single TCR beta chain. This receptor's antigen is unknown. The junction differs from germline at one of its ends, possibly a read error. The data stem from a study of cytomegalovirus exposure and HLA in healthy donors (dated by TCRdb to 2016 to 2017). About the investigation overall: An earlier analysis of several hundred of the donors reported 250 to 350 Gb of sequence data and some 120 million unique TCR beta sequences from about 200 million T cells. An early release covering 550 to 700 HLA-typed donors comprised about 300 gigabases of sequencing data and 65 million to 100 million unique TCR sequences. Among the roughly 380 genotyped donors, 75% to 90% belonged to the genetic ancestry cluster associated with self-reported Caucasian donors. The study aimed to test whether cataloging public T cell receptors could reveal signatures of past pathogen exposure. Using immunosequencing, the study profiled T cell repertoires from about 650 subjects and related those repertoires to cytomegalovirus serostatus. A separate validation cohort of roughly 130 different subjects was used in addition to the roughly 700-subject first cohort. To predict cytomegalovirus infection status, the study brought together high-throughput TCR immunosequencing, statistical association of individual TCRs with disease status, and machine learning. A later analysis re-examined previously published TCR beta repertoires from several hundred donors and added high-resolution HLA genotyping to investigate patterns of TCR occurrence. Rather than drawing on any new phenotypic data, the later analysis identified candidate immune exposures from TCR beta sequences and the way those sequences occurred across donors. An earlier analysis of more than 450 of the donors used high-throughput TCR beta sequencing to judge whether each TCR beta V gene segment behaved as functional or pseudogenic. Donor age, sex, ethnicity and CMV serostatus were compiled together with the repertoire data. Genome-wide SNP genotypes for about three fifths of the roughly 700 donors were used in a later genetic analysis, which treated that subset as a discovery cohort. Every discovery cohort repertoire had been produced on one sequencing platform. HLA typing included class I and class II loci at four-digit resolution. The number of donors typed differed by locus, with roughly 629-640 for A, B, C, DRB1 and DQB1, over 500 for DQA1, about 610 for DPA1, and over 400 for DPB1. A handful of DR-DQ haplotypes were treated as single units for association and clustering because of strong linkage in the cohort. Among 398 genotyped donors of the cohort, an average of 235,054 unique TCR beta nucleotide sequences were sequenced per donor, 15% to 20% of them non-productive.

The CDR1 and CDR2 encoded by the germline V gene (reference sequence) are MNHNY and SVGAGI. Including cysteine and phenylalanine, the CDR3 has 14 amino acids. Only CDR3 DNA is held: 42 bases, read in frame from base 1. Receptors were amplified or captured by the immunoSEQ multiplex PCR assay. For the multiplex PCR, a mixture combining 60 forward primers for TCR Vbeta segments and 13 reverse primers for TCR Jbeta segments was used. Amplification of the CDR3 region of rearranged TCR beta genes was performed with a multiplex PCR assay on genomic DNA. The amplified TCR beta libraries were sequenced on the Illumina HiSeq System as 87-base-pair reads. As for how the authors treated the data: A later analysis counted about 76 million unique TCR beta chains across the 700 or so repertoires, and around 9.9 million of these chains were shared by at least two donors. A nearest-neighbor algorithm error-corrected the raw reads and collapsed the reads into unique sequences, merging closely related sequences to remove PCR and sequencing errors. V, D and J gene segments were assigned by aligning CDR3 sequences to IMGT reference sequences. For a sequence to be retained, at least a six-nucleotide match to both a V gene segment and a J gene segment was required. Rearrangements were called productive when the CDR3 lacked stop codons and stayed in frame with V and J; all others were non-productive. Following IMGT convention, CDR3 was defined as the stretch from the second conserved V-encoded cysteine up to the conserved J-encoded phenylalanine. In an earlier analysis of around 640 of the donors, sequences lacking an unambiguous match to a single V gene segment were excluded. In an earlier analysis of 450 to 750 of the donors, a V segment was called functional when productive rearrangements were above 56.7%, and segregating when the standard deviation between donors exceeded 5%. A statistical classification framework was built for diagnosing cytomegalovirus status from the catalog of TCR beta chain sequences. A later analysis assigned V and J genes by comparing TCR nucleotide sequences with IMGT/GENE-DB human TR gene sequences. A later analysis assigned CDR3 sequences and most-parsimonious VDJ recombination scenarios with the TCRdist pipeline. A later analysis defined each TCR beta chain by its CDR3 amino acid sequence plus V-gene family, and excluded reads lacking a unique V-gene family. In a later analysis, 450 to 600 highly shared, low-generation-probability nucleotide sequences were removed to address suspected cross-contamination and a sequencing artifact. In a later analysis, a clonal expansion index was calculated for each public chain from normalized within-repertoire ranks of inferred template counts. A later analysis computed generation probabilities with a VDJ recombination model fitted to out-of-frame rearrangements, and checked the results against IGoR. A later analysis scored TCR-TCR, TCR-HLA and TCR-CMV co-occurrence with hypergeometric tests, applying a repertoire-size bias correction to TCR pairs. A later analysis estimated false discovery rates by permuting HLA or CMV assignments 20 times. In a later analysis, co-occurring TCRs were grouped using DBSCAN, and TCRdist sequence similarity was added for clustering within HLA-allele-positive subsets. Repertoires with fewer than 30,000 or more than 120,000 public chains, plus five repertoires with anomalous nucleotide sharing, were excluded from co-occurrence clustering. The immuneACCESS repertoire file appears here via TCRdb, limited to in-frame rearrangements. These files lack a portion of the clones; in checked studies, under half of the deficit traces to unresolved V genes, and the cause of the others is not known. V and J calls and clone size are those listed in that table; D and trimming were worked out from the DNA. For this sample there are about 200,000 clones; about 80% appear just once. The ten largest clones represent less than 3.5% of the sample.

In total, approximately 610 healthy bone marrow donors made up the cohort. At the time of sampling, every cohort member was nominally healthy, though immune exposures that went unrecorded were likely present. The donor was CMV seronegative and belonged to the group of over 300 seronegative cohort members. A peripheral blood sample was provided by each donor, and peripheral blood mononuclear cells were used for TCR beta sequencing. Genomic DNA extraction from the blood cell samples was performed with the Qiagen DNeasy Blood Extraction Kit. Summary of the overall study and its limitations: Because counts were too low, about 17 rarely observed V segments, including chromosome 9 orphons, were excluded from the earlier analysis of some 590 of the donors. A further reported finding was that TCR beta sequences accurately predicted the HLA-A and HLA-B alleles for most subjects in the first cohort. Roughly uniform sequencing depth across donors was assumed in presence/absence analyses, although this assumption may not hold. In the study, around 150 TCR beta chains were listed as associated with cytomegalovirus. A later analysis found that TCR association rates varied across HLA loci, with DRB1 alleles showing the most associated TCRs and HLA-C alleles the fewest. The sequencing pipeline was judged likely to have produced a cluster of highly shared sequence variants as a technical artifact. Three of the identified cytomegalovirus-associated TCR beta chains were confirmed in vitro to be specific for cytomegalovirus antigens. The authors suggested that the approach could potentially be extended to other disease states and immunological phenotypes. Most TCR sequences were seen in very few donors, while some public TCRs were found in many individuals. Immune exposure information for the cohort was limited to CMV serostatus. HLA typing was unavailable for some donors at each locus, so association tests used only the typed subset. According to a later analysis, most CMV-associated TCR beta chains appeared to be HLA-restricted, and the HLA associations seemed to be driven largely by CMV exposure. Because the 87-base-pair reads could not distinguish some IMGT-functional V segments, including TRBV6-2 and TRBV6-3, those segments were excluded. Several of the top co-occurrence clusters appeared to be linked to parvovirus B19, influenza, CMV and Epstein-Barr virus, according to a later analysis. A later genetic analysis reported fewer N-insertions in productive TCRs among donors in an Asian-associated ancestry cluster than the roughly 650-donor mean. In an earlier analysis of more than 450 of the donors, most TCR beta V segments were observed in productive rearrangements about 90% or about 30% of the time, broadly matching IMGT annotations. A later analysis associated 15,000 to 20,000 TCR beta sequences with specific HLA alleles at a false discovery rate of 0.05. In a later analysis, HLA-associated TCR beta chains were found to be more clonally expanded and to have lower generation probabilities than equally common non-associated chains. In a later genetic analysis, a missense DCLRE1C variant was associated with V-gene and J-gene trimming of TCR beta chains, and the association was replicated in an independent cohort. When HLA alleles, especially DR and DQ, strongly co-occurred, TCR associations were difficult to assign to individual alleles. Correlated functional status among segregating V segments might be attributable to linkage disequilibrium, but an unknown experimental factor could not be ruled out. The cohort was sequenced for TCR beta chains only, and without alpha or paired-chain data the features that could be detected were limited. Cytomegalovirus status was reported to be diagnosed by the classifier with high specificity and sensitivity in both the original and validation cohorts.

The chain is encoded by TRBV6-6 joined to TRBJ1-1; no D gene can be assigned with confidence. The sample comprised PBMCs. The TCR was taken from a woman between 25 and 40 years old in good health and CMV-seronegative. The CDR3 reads CASSYIRENTKAFF. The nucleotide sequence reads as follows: TGTGCCAGCAGTTACATCAGAGAGAACACTAAAGCTTTCTTT.